This entry lists 19 T cell receptor beta chains sequenced from one sample in a study of blood T cell repertoires in COVID-19. TCRdb's copy holds only in-frame clones and misses some; the assay was immunoSEQ multiplex PCR. Found here are approximately 300,000 clones, around 86% of them singletons; the top ten hold approximately 4.1%. The sample was PBMCs or T cells enriched from blood (not recorded which). Every receptor here comes from a man aged 30-40 years who had recovered from COVID-19.

The chain links TRBV9 to TRBJ1-4, with a weak D call TRBD1 (5 bases). CDR3 length: 13 amino acids. Germline CDR1 and CDR2: SGDLS and YYNGEE. The V gene lost 7 bases and the J gene lost 1 base, with 8 bases spanning the gap. CDR3: CASAGETNEKLFF. The CDR3 region has the DNA TGTGCCAGCGCGGGGGAAACTAATGAAAAACTGTTTTTT.

Only one count was recorded for this clone. The chain recombines TRBV7-2 with TRBJ1-5, with D unresolved. Between the trimmed V and J ends, which lost 3 bases and 7 bases, there was a span of 13 bases. This CDR3 comprises 14 residues. Germline CDR1 SGHTA, CDR2 FQGNSA. The CDR3: CASSFRGSGQPQHF. CDR3 in DNA: TGTGCCAGCAGCTTCCGGGGTAGTGGGCAGCCCCAGCATTTT.

The V and J genes are TRBV11-2 and TRBJ2-1; 12 bases match TRBD2. Unmatched junction bases numbered 4, after V lost 4 bases and J lost 6 bases. This CDR3 region has 15 residues. Germline assignment: CDR1 SGHAT and CDR2 FQNNGV. Written as DNA, the CDR3 is TGTGCCAGCAGCTCCCCGGGACTAGCGGGCAATGAGCAGTTCTTC. Its translation: CASSSPGLAGNEQFF. Full variable domain (missing parts from reference TRBV11-2 and TRBJ2-1): EAGVAQSPRYKIIEKRQSVAFWCNPISGHATLYWYQQILGQGPKLLIQFQNNGVVDDSQLPKDRFSAERLKGVDSTLKIQPAKLEDSAVYLCASSSPGLAGNEQFFGPGTRLTVL.

This CDR3 reads CASSSGLAGSTDTQYF. The CDR3 bases are TGTGCCAGCAGCTCCGGACTAGCGGGTTCGACAGATACGCAGTATTTT. The rearrangement links TRBV7-8 to TRBJ2-3, with 11 bases identical to TRBD2. Germline V lookup: CDR1 SGHVS, CDR2 FQNEAQ. This CDR3 is 16 amino acids long. V lost 4 bases and J lost 3; bases outside the gene matches: 6.

The V and J genes are TRBV28 and TRBJ2-3; 9 nucleotides match TRBD2. There are 16 residues in the CDR3. J lost 5 bases, V lost 10 bases, and 16 bases had no gene match. Germline values: CDR1 MDHEN, CDR2 SYDVKM. CDR3 bases: TGTGCCACCACCTCCGTGCTAGCGGGGATCTTAGATACGCAGTATTTT. Its translation: CATTSVLAGILDTQYF.

This chain uses TRBV2 with TRBJ2-5; 11 nucleotides match TRBD2. The CDR3 covers 14 residues. J lost 5 bases, V lost 7 bases, and 6 bases had no gene match. Germline values: CDR1 SNHLY, CDR2 FYNNEI. CDR3 in DNA: TGTGCCAGCACTAGCGGGGGGAACGGGGAGACCCAGTACTTC. This codes for CASTSGGNGETQYF.

The chain is built from TRBV5-4 and TRBJ1-3; D not resolved. The CDR3 runs to 15 residues. Looked up from germline, CDR1 is SGHNT and CDR2 is YYREEE (reference sequence). Trimming took 4 bases from V and 0 from J, leaving 11 bases between them. The CDR3 spells CASSRDTASGNTIYF. As DNA, the CDR3 is TGTGCCAGCAGCCGCGACACCGCCTCTGGAAACACCATATATTTT. Complete variable domain (other parts from reference TRBV5-4 and TRBJ1-3): ETGVTQSPTHLIKTRGQQVTLRCSSQSGHNTVSWYQQALGQGPQFIFQYYREEENGRGNFPPRFSGLQFPNYSSELNVNALELDDSALYLCASSRDTASGNTIYFGEGSWLTVV.

This rearrangement joins TRBV3-1 (or the pseudogene TRBV3-2) to TRBJ1-2; no clear D. The CDR3 runs to 15 residues. CDR1 is LGHDT, CDR2 YNNKEL, per germline (reference sequence). Trimming pared 4 bases from V and 4 bases from J, leaving 16 bases between. CDR3 sequence reads: CASSPRGGRGYGYTF. The CDR3 nucleotides are TGTGCCAGCAGCCCCCGGGGAGGACGAGGCTATGGCTACACCTTC.

V is TRBV7-2 and J is TRBJ2-7; 9 nucleotides line up with TRBD2. The CDR3 consists of 15 residues. Germline V gene lookup returns CDR1 SGHTA and CDR2 FQGNSA. The junction had 5 bases not matched to a gene; V was cut back by 1 base and J by 4 bases. This CDR3 reads CASSLGGSGSYEQYF. DNA of the CDR3: TGTGCCAGCAGCTTAGGGGGTAGCGGGAGTTACGAGCAGTACTTC.

The chain uses TRBV10-2 and TRBJ2-7; 7 bases agree with TRBD2. The CDR3 covers 14 residues. J lost 3 bases, V lost 3 bases, and 5 bases had no gene match. CDR1 and CDR2 (germline): WSHSY, SAAADI. CDR3 sequence reads: CASSDWGGLYEQYF. The CDR3 DNA is TGCGCCAGCAGTGATTGGGGGGGACTCTACGAGCAGTACTTC.

The rearrangement links TRBV7-9 to TRBJ1-5; D is possibly TRBD1 (5 bases). V lost 2 bases to trimming and J lost 2 bases, with 13 bases between them. The CDR3 length is 16 residues. Germline loops: CDR1 SEHNR, CDR2 FQNEAQ (reference sequence). The CDR3 sequence: CASSLRGAGGNQPQHF. The CDR3 nucleotides read TGTGCCAGCAGCTTACGAGGGGCGGGAGGCAATCAGCCCCAGCATTTT.

The chain couples TRBV4-1 to TRBJ2-7; 9 bases align to TRBD1. V lost 4 bases to trimming and J lost 3 bases; unmatched junction nucleotides: 7. The V gene's germline CDR1 is MGHRA and CDR2 YSYEKL. This CDR3 comprises 15 residues. The CDR3 DNA sequence: TGCGCCAGCAGCCCTGGGACAGGGCTCGTCTACGAGCAGTACTTC. Its translation: CASSPGTGLVYEQYF.

This clone has only a few counts. The chain combines TRBV7-2 with TRBJ1-5; possibly TRBD1 for D (6 bases). The CDR3 has 15 residues. Trimming took off 5 bases at V and 0 bases at J, with 11 bases between the two ends. The germline CDR1 and CDR2 sequences are SGHTA and FQGNSA. CDR3 protein: CASSDGTNSNQPQHF. The CDR3 DNA is TGTGCCAGCAGCGACGGGACAAATAGCAATCAGCCCCAGCATTTT. Filled out from reference TRBV7-2 and TRBJ1-5, the complete variable domain reads GAGVSQSPSNKVTEKGKDVELRCDPISGHTALYWYRQSLGQGLEFLIYFQGNSAPDKSGLPSDRFSAERTGGSVSTLTIQRTQQEDSAVYLCASSDGTNSNQPQHFGDGTRLSIL.

The V gene is TRBV5-4, the J gene TRBJ2-5; TRBD1 aligns across 9 bases. V shed 0 bases and J 5 bases; nucleotides not matched to a gene: 8. The length of the CDR3 is 16 residues. From germline, CDR1 is SGHNT and CDR2 YYREEE (reference sequence). The CDR3 loop is CASSLGGRDRVETQYF. CDR3 sequence (DNA): TGTGCCAGCAGCTTGGGGGGGCGGGACAGGGTGGAGACCCAGTACTTC.

CDR3 DNA: TGTGCCAGCTCACCTCCGCGGCTAGCGGGAGTTGAGACCCAGTACTTC. Encoded protein: CASSPPRLAGVETQYF. V usage is TRBV18 and J usage is TRBJ2-5; 10 bases agree with TRBD2. The junction had 9 bases not matched to a gene; V was cut back by 3 bases and J by 5 bases. The CDR3 has 16 residues. CDR1 is KGHSH, CDR2 LQKENI, per germline.

This sequence joins TRBV6-1 and TRBJ1-1, with 9 bases that match TRBD1. With V trimmed by 1 base and J by 5 bases, 5 bases remained unmatched. The CDR3 spans 15 residues. The germline V gene encodes CDR1 MNHNS and CDR2 SASEGT. The CDR3 DNA reads as TGTGCCAGCAGTGAAGAGGTGACAGGGGGTACTGAAGCTTTCTTT. Translating gives CASSEEVTGGTEAFF.

The genes are TRBV9 and TRBJ2-7, with 7 bases fitting TRBD2. V gave up 0 bases and J gave up 3 bases; unmatched junction bases: 6. The CDR3 consists of 15 residues. Germline values: CDR1 SGDLS, CDR2 YYNGEE. The CDR3 sequence: CASSVAPAGHYEQYF. In nucleotides, the CDR3 is TGTGCCAGCAGCGTAGCCCCAGCGGGGCACTACGAGCAGTACTTC.

This clone was observed a handful of times. The gene calls are TRBV4-1 and TRBJ1-2, with 9 bases matching TRBD1. The V and J ends lost 3 bases and 4 bases, in that order; junction bases with no gene match: 9. Germline CDR1 and CDR2: MGHRA and YSYEKL. The CDR3 is made up of 16 amino acids. This CDR3 reads CASSHPGQGFTYGYTF. CDR3 DNA: TGCGCCAGCAGCCACCCGGGACAGGGCTTTACCTATGGCTACACCTTC.

The sample holds a few counts of this clone. The V call is TRBV6-2 or TRBV6-3, the J call TRBJ1-4, with unresolved D. This CDR3 comprises 14 residues. Trimming stripped 6 bases from V and 4 bases from J, with 12 bases between. CDR1 MNHEY and CDR2 SVGEGT come from the germline V gene. The CDR3 reads CASSPTGFNEKLFF. Here the CDR3 DNA reads TGTGCCAGCAGCCCAACCGGTTTTAATGAAAAACTGTTTTTT.